These T cell receptor beta chains were read from a single sample in a study of blood T cell repertoires in COVID-19. TCRdb's copy holds only in-frame clones and misses some; the assay was immunoSEQ multiplex PCR. The sample yields over 100,000 clones, 84% seen once. The specimen was peripheral blood. The receptors stem from a woman aged 50 to 65 with acute or convalescent COVID-19. Each CDR3 is given with its conserved first and last residue. D genes are given only for firm matches. Clone size is stated in some rows and not others, as once, few, many or a class when expanded.

size | J | V | D | DNA | CDR3
NA | TRBJ2-6 | TRBV19 | TRBD1 | TGTGCCAGTTTGAAAGGACAGGGGAGTCTGAGTGGGGCCAACGTCCTGACTTTC | CASLKGQGSLSGANVLTF
NA | TRBJ2-1 | TRBV18 | NA | TGTGCCAGCTCACCATGGGGCGGCAATGAGCAGTTCTTC | CASSPWGGNEQFF
NA | TRBJ1-2 | TRBV3-1/TRBV3-2 | NA | TGTGCCAGCAGCCAAGGGTACAACAGGGTGGGCTATGGCTACACCTTC | CASSQGYNRVGYGYTF
NA | TRBJ1-2 | TRBV3-1/TRBV3-2 | TRBD1 | TGTGCCAGCAGCCAAGATAGGACAGGGGGCTCGGTTGGCTACACCTTC | CASSQDRTGGSVGYTF
NA | TRBJ2-7 | TRBV6-5 | TRBD1 | TGTGCCAGCATTAACGGACAGGGAGCCTACGAGCAGTACTTC | CASINGQGAYEQYF
NA | TRBJ2-1 | TRBV24-1 | NA | TGTGCCACCAGTGATTTGGGGGCAGGGAAGGATGAGCAGTTCTTC | CATSDLGAGKDEQFF
NA | TRBJ2-5 | TRBV5-1 | NA | TGCGCCAGCAGCTTCGGAGGAGGGGACCGGACCCAGTACTTC | CASSFGGGDRTQYF
NA | TRBJ1-2 | TRBV5-6 | TRBD1 | TGTGCCAGCAGCCCGCGACAGGGGCGGGATGGCTACACCTTC | CASSPRQGRDGYTF
NA | TRBJ1-5 | TRBV9 | TRBD1 | TGTGCCAGCAGCGTGGGACAGTTTTCCGATCAGCCCCAGCATTTT | CASSVGQFSDQPQHF
NA | TRBJ2-5 | TRBV11-2 | NA | TGTGCCAGCAGCTCACTAGTCTTGGAGACCCAGTACTTC | CASSSLVLETQYF
few | TRBJ1-2 | TRBV30 | TRBD1 | TGTGCCTGGAGCCGACAGGGCTGGGTGGATGGCTACACCTTC | CAWSRQGWVDGYTF
NA | TRBJ2-2 | TRBV30 | TRBD2 | TGTGCCTGGAAACTAGCGGGGGGGCTGGTCACCGGGGAGCTGTTTTTT | CAWKLAGGLVTGELFF
NA | TRBJ2-1 | TRBV6-5 | NA | TGTGCCACCTCCAGGGCAGGCTGGGGTGAGCAGTTCTTC | CATSRAGWGEQFF
NA | TRBJ2-2 | TRBV6-6 | NA | TGTGCCAGCACCCCCAGCGGGAACACCGGGGAGCTGTTTTTT | CASTPSGNTGELFF
once | TRBJ1-1 | TRBV19 | NA | TGTGCCAGTAGTATTAGACGGGGGGGCAGGCCACCTTACACTGAAGCTTTCTTT | CASSIRRGGRPPYTEAFF
once | TRBJ2-1 | TRBV30 | TRBD2 | TGTGCCTGTTCGGCGGGGGGATCCTACAATGAGCAGTTCTTC | CACSAGGSYNEQFF
few | TRBJ1-2 | TRBV28 | NA | TGTGCCAGCAGTTTATTCGAGCGGAGCTACACCTTC | CASSLFERSYTF
NA | TRBJ2-6 | TRBV28 | TRBD1 | TGTGCCAGCAGTTCACGACAGGGTAGGCAAGCTGGGGCCAACGTCCTGACTTTC | CASSSRQGRQAGANVLTF
NA | TRBJ2-3 | TRBV6-1 | NA | TGTGCCAGCAGTGAAAGCCCAGGGAAACTGACAGATACGCAGTATTTT | CASSESPGKLTDTQYF
NA | TRBJ1-1 | TRBV5-1 | NA | TGCGCCAGCAGCTTGCTGCAGGGGAACACTGAAGCTTTCTTT | CASSLLQGNTEAFF
NA | TRBJ2-1 | TRBV5-4 | TRBD1 | TGTGCCAGCAGGGCCGACAGGGGGCCATACAATGAGCAGTTCTTC | CASRADRGPYNEQFF
NA | TRBJ1-1 | TRBV12-3/TRBV12-4 | NA | TGTGCCAGCAGTTTACGTAGCGAAGCTTTCTTT | CASSLRSEAFF